The rows below give T cell receptor beta chains drawn from one sample of a study of blood T cell repertoires in COVID-19. The repertoire was sequenced with immunoSEQ multiplex PCR; TCRdb's copy has only in-frame clones and lacks some. Of 110,000 or so clones detected, 81% appear once; the ten largest clones hold roughly 1.6%. Specimen: peripheral blood. The receptors were gathered from a man between 45 and 60 years old with acute or convalescent COVID-19. CDR3s include the opening cysteine and the closing phenylalanine or tryptophan. Each record gives: J gene, clone size, V gene, CDR3 protein. Only part of the rows carry a size: once, few, many, or a class if the clone is expanded.

TRBJ2-1,-,TRBV30,CAWSVSILSSYNEQFF
TRBJ1-3,-,TRBV7-2,CASSFLPGTAYGNTIYF
TRBJ1-3,-,TRBV5-1,CASSLTASSGNTIYF
TRBJ1-2,-,TRBV6-5,CASRDTGFSGYTF
TRBJ2-3,-,TRBV7-8,CASSWTGDTQYF
TRBJ1-2,few,TRBV7-6,CASSLGPGQGDYGYTF
TRBJ1-3,-,TRBV3-1/TRBV3-2,CASSGLSGNTIYF
TRBJ2-3,few,TRBV15,CATSRLLNTDTQYF
TRBJ1-2,once,TRBV4-1,CASSPQTAANYGYTF
TRBJ1-2,-,TRBV4-1,CASSQDPSRYGYTF
TRBJ2-3,-,TRBV10-3,CAISPTSGGAIGTDTQYF
TRBJ2-2,-,TRBV10-2,CASKARGRGLSTGELFF
TRBJ1-5,-,TRBV10-3,CAISARGGAGNQPQHF
TRBJ1-1,-,TRBV18,CASSPTVNTEAFF
TRBJ1-2,-,TRBV10-2,CASSAGQVYGYTF
TRBJ1-6,-,TRBV24-1,CATGSGDRDRVSYNSPLHF
TRBJ1-1,-,TRBV5-5,CASSSTGSGYTEAFF
TRBJ1-1,-,TRBV6-5,CASIFDRASNTEAFF
TRBJ2-5,-,TRBV6-6,CASSPQTGYSTQYF
TRBJ1-4,-,TRBV15,CATSGGGTNEKLFF
TRBJ1-4,-,TRBV2,CASTYSTGGGEKLFF
TRBJ2-1,-,TRBV5-1,CASSSEAGAYTYNEQFF
TRBJ1-1,-,TRBV12-3/TRBV12-4,CASRGQREAFF
TRBJ1-4,few,TRBV5-1,CASTPGTRGEKLFF